This T cell receptor beta chain was captured by sequencing in a study of blood T cell repertoires in COVID-19. The V end lost 2 bases, the J end lost 9 bases, and 2 bases lay between the germline ends. The V gene's germline CDR1 is SGDLS and CDR2 YYNGEE. This CDR3 comprises 10 residues. Sequenced by immunoSEQ multiplex PCR; TCRdb stores in-frame clones only, minus some. The sample has 210,000 or so clones; more than 75% are singletons. This TCR derives from a man aged 30 to 39 with acute COVID-19. The sequencing input was PBMCs or T cells enriched from blood (not recorded which). The gene calls are TRBV9 and TRBJ2-2; D is ambiguous. In nucleotides, the CDR3 is TGTGCCAGCAGCGTCAGGGAGCTGTTTTTT. Encoded protein: CASSVRELFF.